This T cell receptor beta chain was identified during a study of post-analysis software for immune sequencing data. In the case of this clonotype: Antigen: not known.

CDR1 and CDR2 (germline): MRHNA, SNTAGT. The CDR3 runs 15 residues. V gave up 6 bases and J gave up 6 bases; unmatched junction bases: 10. Unique molecular identifiers were built into the TCR beta cDNA libraries. TCRdb processed the PCR reads anew with MiXCR; each CDR3 protein has one entry. The data show roughly 800,000 distinct CDR3 sequences, just under 30% seen once. Broader study findings: TRBV segments more frequent in patients than in controls numbered about five and included TRBV5-6, TRBV5-1 and TRBV20-1.

The sequencing sample was made of blood. The source of this sequence is a girl aged 5-17 years with multiple sclerosis. The V gene is TRBV6-4, the J gene TRBJ2-1; 8 nucleotides agree with TRBD2. CDR3 in amino acids: CASRVLTGGSNEQFF. The CDR3 DNA reads as TGTGCCAGCAGGGTCCTAACGGGGGGGTCCAATGAGCAGTTCTTC.